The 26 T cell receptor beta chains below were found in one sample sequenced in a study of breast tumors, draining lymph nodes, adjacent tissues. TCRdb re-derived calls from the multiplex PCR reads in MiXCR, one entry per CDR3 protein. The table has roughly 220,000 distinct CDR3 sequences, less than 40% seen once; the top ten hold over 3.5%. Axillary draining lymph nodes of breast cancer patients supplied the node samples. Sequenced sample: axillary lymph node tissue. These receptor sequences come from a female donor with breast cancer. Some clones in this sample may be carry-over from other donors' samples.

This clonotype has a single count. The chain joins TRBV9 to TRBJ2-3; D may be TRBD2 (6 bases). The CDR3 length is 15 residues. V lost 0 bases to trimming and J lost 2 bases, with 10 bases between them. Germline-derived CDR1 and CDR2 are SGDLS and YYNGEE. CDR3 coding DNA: TGTGCCAGCAGCGTAGCGGGGGAACCCACAGATACGCAGTATTTT. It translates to CASSVAGEPTDTQYF.

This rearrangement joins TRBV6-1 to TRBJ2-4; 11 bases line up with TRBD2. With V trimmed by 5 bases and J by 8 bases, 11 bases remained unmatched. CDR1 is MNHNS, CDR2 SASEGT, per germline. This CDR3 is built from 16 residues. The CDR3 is CASSLFSGGAGYIQYF. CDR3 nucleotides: TGTGCCAGCAGTCTTTTTAGCGGGGGGGCGGGATACATTCAGTACTTC.

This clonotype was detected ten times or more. DNA of the CDR3: TGTGCCAGCAGAAGACAGGGGCCATCCTACAATGAGCAGTTCTTC. Translating it yields CASRRQGPSYNEQFF. The V and J genes are TRBV12-3 or TRBV12-4 and TRBJ2-1; 8 bases are a match to TRBD1. CDR3 length: 15 amino acids. V trimming: 6 bases; J trimming: 1 base; junction bases outside the gene matches: 5.

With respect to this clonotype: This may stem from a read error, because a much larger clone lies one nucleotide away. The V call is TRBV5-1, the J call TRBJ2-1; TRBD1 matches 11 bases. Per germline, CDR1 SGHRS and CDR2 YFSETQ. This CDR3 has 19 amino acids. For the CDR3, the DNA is TGCGCCAGCAGCTTACCTCGAGGACAGGGGGCTTCCTCCTACAATGAGCAGTCCTTC. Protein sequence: CASSLPRGQGASSYNEQSF.

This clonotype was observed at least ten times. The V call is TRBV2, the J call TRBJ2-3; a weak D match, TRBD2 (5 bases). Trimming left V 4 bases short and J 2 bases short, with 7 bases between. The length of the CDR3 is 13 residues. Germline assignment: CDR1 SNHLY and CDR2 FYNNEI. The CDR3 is CASSGRHTDTQYF. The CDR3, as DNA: TGTGCCAGCAGTGGGAGGCACACAGATACGCAGTATTTT.

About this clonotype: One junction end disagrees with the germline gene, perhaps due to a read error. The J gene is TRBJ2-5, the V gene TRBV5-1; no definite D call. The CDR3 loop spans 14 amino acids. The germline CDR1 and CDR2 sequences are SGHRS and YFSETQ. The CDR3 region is CASSLGWTQDTQYF. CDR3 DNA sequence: TGCGCCAGCAGCTTGGGGTGGACGCAAGACACCCAGTACTTC.

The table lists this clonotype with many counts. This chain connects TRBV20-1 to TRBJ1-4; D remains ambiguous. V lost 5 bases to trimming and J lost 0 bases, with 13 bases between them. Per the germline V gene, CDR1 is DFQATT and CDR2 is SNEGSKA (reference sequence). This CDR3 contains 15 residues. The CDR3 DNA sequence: TGCAGTGCTCCCACTTTGGGTTCAACTAATGAAAAACTGTTTTTT. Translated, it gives CSAPTLGSTNEKLFF.

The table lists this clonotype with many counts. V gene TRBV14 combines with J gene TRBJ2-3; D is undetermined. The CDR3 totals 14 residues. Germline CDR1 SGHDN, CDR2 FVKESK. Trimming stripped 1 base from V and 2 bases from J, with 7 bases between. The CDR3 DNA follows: TGTGCCAGCAGCCAAGGCGGCTTCACAGATACGCAGTATTTT. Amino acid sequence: CASSQGGFTDTQYF.

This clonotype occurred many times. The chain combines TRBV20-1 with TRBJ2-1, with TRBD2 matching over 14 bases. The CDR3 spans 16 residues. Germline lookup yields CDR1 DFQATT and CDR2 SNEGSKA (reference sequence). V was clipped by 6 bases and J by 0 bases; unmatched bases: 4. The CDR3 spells CSAEGLAGGSYNEQFF. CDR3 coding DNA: TGCAGTGCCGAAGGACTAGCGGGGGGCTCCTACAATGAGCAGTTCTTC.

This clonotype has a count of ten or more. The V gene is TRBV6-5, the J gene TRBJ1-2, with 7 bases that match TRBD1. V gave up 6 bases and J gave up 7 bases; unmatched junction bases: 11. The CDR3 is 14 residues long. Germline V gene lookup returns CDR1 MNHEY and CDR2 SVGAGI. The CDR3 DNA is TGTGCCAGCAGCCCCAGGGAAGGGGGCTTTGGCTACACCTTC. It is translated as CASSPREGGFGYTF.

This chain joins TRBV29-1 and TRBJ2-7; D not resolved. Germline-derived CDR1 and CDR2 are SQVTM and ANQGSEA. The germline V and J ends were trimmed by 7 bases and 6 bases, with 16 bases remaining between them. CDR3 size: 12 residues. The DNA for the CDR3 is TGCAGCGCGGTAGTAGCCCTGGGCGAGCAGTACTTC. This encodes CSAVVALGEQYF.

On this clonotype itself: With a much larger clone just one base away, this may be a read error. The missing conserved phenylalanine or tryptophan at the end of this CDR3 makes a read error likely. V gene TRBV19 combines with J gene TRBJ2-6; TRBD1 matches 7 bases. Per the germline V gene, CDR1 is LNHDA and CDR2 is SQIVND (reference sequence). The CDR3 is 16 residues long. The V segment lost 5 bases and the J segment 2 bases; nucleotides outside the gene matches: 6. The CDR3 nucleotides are TGTGCCAGTAGTTCATACAGGGGTACTGGGGCCAACGTCCTGACTTCC. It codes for CASSSYRGTGANVLTS.

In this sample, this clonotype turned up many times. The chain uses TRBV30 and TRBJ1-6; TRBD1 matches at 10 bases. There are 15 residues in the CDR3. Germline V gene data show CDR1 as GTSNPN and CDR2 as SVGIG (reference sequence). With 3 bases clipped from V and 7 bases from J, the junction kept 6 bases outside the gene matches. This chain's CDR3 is CAWRRDRGLNSPLHF. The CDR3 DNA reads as TGTGCCTGGAGGCGTGACAGGGGGCTCAATTCACCCCTCCACTTT.

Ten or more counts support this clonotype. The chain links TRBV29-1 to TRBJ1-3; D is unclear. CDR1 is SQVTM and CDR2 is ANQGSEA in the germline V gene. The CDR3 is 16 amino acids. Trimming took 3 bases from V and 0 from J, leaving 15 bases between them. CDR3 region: CSVDSPGTYSGNTIYF. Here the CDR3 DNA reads TGCAGCGTTGACTCCCCGGGAACTTACTCTGGAAACACCATATATTTT. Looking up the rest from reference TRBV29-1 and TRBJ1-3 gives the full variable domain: SAVISQKPSRDICQRGTSLTIQCQVDSQVTMMFWYRQQPGQSLTLIATANQGSEATYESGFVIDKFPISRPNLTFSTLTVSNMSPEDSSIYLCSVDSPGTYSGNTIYFGEGSWLTVV.

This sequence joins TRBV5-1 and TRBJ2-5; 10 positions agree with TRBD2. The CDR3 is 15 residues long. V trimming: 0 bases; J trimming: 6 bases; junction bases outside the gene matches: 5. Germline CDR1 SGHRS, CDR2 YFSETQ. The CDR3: CASSLDSGGPQTQYF. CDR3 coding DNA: TGCGCCAGCAGCTTGGATAGCGGGGGGCCCCAGACCCAGTACTTC.

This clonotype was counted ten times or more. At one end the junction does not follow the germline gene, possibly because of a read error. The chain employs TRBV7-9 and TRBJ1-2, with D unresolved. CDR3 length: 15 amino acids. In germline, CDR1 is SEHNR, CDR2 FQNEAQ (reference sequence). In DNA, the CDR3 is TGTGCCAGCAGCTTAGGGAGCGGGGTGAGCTATGGCTACCCCTTC. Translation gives CASSLGSGVSYGYPF.

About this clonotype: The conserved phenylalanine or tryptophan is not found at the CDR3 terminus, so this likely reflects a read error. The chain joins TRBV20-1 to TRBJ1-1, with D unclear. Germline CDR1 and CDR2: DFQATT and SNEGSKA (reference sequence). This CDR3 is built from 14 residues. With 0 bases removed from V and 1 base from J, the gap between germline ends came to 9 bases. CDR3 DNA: TGCAGTGCTAGAGAGGGCAGTCAGAACACTGAAGCTTTCGTT. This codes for CSAREGSQNTEAFV.

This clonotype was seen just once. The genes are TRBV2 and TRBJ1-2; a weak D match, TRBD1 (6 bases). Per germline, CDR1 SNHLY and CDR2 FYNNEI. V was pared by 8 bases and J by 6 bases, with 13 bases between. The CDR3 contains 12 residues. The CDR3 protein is CASPRGGNGYTF. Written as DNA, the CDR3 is TGTGCCAGCCCCCGTGGGGGCAATGGCTACACCTTC.

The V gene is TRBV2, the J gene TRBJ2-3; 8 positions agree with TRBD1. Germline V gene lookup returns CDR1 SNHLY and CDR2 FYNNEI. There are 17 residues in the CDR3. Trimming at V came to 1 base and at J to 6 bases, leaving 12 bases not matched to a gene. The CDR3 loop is CASSEGIDRGEADTQYF. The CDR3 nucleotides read TGTGCCAGCAGTGAAGGGATCGACAGGGGAGAAGCGGATACGCAGTATTTT. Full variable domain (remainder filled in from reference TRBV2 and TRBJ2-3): EPEVTQTPSHQVTQMGQEVILRCVPISNHLYFYWYRQILGQKVEFLVSFYNNEISEKSEIFDDQFSVERPDGSNFTLKIRSTKLEDSAMYFCASSEGIDRGEADTQYFGPGTRLTVL.

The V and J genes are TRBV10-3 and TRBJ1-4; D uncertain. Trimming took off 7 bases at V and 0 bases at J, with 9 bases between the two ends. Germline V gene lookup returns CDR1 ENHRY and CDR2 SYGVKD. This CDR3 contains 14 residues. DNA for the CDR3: TGTGCCATCAACATGGGTGCAACTAATGAAAAACTGTTTTTT. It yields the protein CAINMGATNEKLFF.

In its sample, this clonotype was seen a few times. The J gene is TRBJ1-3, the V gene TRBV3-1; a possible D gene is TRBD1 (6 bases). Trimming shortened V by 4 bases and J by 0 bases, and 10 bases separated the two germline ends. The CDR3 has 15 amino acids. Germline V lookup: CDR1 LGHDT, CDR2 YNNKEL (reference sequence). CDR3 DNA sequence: TGTGCCAGCAGCCCCCGGGGGCTCTCTGGAAACACCATATATTTT. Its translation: CASSPRGLSGNTIYF.

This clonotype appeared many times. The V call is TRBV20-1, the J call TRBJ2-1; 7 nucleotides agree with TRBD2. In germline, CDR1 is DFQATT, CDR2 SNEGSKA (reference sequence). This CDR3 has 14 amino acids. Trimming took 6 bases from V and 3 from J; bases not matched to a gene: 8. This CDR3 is CSAPTSYDYNEQFF. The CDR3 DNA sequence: TGCAGTGCCCCGACTAGCTACGACTACAATGAGCAGTTCTTC.

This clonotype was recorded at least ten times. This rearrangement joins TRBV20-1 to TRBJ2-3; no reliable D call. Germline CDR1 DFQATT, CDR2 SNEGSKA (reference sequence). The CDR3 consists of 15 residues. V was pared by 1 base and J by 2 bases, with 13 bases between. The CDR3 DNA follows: TGCAGTGCTAGAGTGGAACACATGGTCACAGATACGCAGTATTTT. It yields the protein CSARVEHMVTDTQYF.

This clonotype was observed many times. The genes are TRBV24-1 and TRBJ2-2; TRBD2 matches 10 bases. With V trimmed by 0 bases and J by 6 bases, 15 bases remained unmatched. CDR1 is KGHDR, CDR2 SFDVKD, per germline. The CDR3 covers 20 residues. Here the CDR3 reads CATSDLPTTGLAGDAGELFF. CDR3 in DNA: TGTGCCACCAGTGATTTGCCCACAACCGGGCTAGCGGGAGATGCCGGGGAGCTGTTTTTT.

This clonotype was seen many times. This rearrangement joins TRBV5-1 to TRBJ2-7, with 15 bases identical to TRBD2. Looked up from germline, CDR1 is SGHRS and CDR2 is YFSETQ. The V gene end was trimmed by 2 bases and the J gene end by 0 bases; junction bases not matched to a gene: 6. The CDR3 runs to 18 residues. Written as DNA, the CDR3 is TGCGCCAGCAGCTTTTTCGGGACTAGCGGGAGGAGCTCCTACGAGCAGTACTTC. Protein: CASSFFGTSGRSSYEQYF.

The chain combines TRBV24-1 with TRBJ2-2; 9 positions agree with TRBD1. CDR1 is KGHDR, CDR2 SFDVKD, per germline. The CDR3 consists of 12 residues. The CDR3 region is CARRQGAGELFF. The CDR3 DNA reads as TGTGCTAGACGACAGGGGGCCGGGGAGCTGTTTTTT.